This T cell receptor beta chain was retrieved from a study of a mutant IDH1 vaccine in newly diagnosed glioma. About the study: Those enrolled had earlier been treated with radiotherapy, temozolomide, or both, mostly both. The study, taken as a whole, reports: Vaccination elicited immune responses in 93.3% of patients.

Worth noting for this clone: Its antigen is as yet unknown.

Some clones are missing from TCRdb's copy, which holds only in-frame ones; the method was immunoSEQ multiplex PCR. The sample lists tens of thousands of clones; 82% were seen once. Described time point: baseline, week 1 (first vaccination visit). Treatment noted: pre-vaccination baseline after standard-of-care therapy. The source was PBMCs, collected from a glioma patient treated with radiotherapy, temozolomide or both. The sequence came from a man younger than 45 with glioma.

CDR3 loop: CASSPTWSGELFF. CDR3 DNA sequence: TGTGCCAGCAGCCCGACCTGGTCCGGGGAGCTGTTTTTT. The chain combines TRBV27 with TRBJ2-2; D is unresolved. The CDR3 runs to 13 residues. V was shortened by 6 bases and J by 6 bases, with 11 bases between the two germline ends. CDR1 is MNHEY and CDR2 is SMNVEV in the germline V gene (reference sequence).